Below, 12 T cell receptor beta chains from the same sample are listed, as sequenced in a study of T cell changes during pregnancy in multiple sclerosis. TCRdb keeps only in-frame clones here, not all; method: immunoSEQ multiplex PCR. The sample comprises over 70,000 clones, approximately 92% of which are singletons, and roughly 2.8% rests with the top ten. Here the sequenced sample was peripheral blood, taken in the third trimester of pregnancy. The receptors originated from a female donor in good health, enrolled as a control in a pregnancy study.

The CDR3 loop reads CASSEGALMNTEAFF. In nucleotides, the CDR3 is TGTGCCAGCAGCGAGGGGGCTCTAATGAACACTGAAGCTTTCTTT. The chain couples TRBV7-6 to TRBJ1-1; 7 bases line up with TRBD1. Germline CDR1 SGHVS, CDR2 FNYEAQ. The CDR3 runs to 15 residues. The V segment lost 5 bases and the J segment 0 bases; nucleotides outside the gene matches: 6.

This clone was seen a handful of times. This chain connects TRBV6-4 to TRBJ1-6; possible D gene TRBD1, 5 bases. The CDR3 sequence is 14 residues long. Trimming removed 4 bases from V and 7 bases from J, with 11 bases in between. The germline gives CDR1 MRHNA, CDR2 SNTAGT. CDR3 residues: CASSANPGNSPLHF. As DNA, the CDR3 is TGTGCCAGCAGTGCGAATCCAGGGAATTCACCCCTCCACTTT.

The chain carries TRBV4-1 and TRBJ2-5; D remains unclear. Germline lookup yields CDR1 MGHRA and CDR2 YSYEKL. Trimming took 3 bases from V and 7 from J, leaving 18 bases between them. The CDR3 is made up of 15 amino acids. This CDR3 is CASSHLLTSSRTQYF. CDR3 nucleotide sequence: TGCGCCAGCAGCCACCTCTTGACATCGTCTCGGACCCAGTACTTC.

The rearrangement uses TRBV5-1 and TRBJ2-4, with TRBD1 matching 7 bases. CDR1 and CDR2 (germline): SGHRS, YFSETQ. The CDR3 length is 14 residues. Losses at the gene ends were 4 bases for V and 7 bases for J; bases not matched to a gene: 8. The CDR3 nucleotides are TGCGCCAGCAGCCGGACAGGAAAAGAGAACATTCAGTACTTC. Translated, it gives CASSRTGKENIQYF.

The V gene is TRBV5-8, the J gene TRBJ1-2; TRBD1 aligns across 8 bases. The CDR3 contains 16 residues. V lost 5 bases to trimming and J lost 6 bases; unmatched junction nucleotides: 15. Germline values: CDR1 SGHTS, CDR2 YDEGEE. The CDR3 reads CASRWRRETGVDGYTF. In DNA, the CDR3 is TGTGCCAGCAGATGGAGGCGGGAGACAGGGGTAGATGGCTACACCTTC. The whole variable domain, filled in from reference TRBV5-8 and TRBJ1-2, reads EAGVTQSPTHLIKTRGQQATLRCSPISGHTSVYWYQQALGLGLQFLLWYDEGEERNRGNFPPRFSGRQFPNYSSELNVNALELEDSALYLCASRWRRETGVDGYTFGSGTRLTVV.

V gene TRBV30 combines with J gene TRBJ1-6, with unresolved D. The CDR3 is 14 residues long. Trimming stripped 3 bases from V and 3 bases from J, with 9 bases between. Germline V gives CDR1 GTSNPN, CDR2 SVGIG (reference sequence). This chain's CDR3 is CAWRARGYNSPLHF. The CDR3 DNA reads as TGTGCCTGGAGGGCTCGGGGCTATAATTCACCCCTCCACTTT.

The chain is built from TRBV6-5 and TRBJ2-7; D is unclear. Germline V lookup: CDR1 MNHEY, CDR2 SVGAGI. The V end lost 6 bases, the J end lost 2 bases, and 5 bases lay between the germline ends. The CDR3 extends over 11 amino acids. CDR3 coding DNA: TGTGCCAGCAGCCGGGCCTACGAGCAGTACTTC. It translates to CASSRAYEQYF.

V and J are TRBV14 and TRBJ1-2; D is ambiguous. From germline, CDR1 is SGHDN and CDR2 FVKESK. CDR3 length equals 16 residues. The V end was cut by 0 bases, the J end by 2 bases, with 13 bases between. For the CDR3, the DNA is TGTGCCAGCAGCCAAGAATGGTTGGGAGTAAACTATGGCTACACCTTC. As protein: CASSQEWLGVNYGYTF.

The V gene is TRBV2, the J gene TRBJ1-5; TRBD1 matches at 7 bases. Germline CDR1 is SNHLY and CDR2 is FYNNEI. V dropped 2 bases and J dropped 0; count of bases not matched to a gene: 7. This CDR3 is 17 amino acids long. The CDR3 coding sequence is TGTGCCAGCAGTGAATTTAAAGGGACAGATAGCAATCAGCCCCAGCATTTT. This encodes CASSEFKGTDSNQPQHF.

The chain joins TRBV30 to TRBJ1-3; possible D gene TRBD1, 6 bases. The CDR3 is 15 amino acids. Germline-derived CDR1 and CDR2 are GTSNPN and SVGIG (reference sequence). The V gene lost 5 bases and the J gene lost 3 bases, with 17 bases spanning the gap. The CDR3 loop is CAWAEGGAGGNTIYF. CDR3 nucleotides: TGTGCCTGGGCCGAGGGGGGGGCAGGTGGAAACACCATATATTTT.

The chain has TRBV28 and TRBJ1-1, with no clear D. Germline assignment: CDR1 MDHEN and CDR2 SYDVKM. V was pared by 3 bases and J by 4 bases, with 15 bases between. The CDR3 totals 15 residues. CDR3 nucleotide sequence: TGTGCCAGCAGTTTTTACCGGGTTGAAGGCACTGAAGCTTTCTTT. Amino acids: CASSFYRVEGTEAFF. Full variable domain (missing parts from reference TRBV28 and TRBJ1-1): DVKVTQSSRYLVKRTGEKVFLECVQDMDHENMFWYRQDPGLGLRLIYFSYDVKMKEKGDIPEGYSVSREKKERFSLILESASTNQTSMYLCASSFYRVEGTEAFFGQGTRLTVV.

This chain links TRBV2 with TRBJ2-1; tentative D call: TRBD2 (5 bases). Trimming shortened V by 6 bases and J by 8 bases, and 14 bases separated the two germline ends. This CDR3 spans 13 amino acids. The V gene's germline CDR1 is SNHLY and CDR2 FYNNEI. The DNA for the CDR3 is TGTGCCAGCAGGCATCAACTAGACGATGAGCAGTTCTTC. Translation gives CASRHQLDDEQFF.